This T cell receptor beta chain was identified during a study of beta chain features in type 1 diabetes. Study-level background: The patients were much like the healthy donors in age, gender and cell yields.

Concerning this clone: Its antigen is not identified.

Sequenced material consisted of expressed TCRB transcripts (all of the isolated RNA was reverse transcribed). TCRdb's copy holds only in-frame clones and misses some; the assay was immunoSEQ multiplex PCR. The data hold 350,000 to 450,000 clones, with about 14% observed a single time. The germline CDR1 and CDR2 sequences are SGHTA and FQGTGA. This CDR3 comprises 15 residues. The V gene end was trimmed by 3 bases and the J gene end by 4 bases; junction bases not matched to a gene: 5. Points from the study as a whole: Moderate but significant shortening of TCRB CDR3s was recorded in all four CD4+ subsets from Type 1 diabetes patients.

The chain joins TRBV7-3 to TRBJ2-3; 9 bases are shared with TRBD2. This TCR came from a woman aged 18-35 years in good health. Sequences were obtained from naive CD4+ T cells from blood. The CDR3 spells CASSFQAGGADTQYF. DNA for the CDR3: TGTGCCAGCAGCTTCCAAGCGGGAGGTGCAGATACGCAGTATTTT. Based on the CDR3 plus reference TRBV7-3 and TRBJ2-3, the full variable domain is GAGVSQTPSNKVTEKGKYVELRCDPISGHTALYWYRQSLGQGPEFLIYFQGTGAADDSGLPNDRFFAVRPEGSVSTLKIQRTERGDSAVYLCASSFQAGGADTQYFGPGTRLTVL.